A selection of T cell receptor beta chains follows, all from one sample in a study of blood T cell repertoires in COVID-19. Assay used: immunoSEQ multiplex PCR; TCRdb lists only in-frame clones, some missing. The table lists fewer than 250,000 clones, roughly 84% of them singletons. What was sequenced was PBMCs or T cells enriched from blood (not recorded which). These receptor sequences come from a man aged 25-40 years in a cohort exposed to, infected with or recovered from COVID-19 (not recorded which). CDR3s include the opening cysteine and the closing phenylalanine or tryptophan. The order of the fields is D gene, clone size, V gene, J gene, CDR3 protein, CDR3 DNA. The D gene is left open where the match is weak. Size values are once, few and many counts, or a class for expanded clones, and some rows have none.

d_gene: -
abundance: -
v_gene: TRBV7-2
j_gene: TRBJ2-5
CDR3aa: CASSLDLGLETQYF
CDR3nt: TGTGCCAGCAGCTTAGACCTGGGCCTAGAGACCCAGTACTTC

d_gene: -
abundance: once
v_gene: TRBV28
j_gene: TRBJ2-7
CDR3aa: CASSLGPTYEQYF
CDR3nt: TGTGCCAGCAGTTTAGGCCCAACCTACGAGCAGTACTTC

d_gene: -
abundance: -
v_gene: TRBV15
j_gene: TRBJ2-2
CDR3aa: CATSKLGGVGLAGELFF
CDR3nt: TGTGCCACCAGCAAGCTCGGCGGGGTTGGATTAGCCGGGGAGCTGTTTTTT

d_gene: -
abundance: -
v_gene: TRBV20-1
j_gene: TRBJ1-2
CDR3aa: CSAHRRGGYTF
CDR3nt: TGCAGTGCCCACCGGCGGGGGGGCTACACCTTC

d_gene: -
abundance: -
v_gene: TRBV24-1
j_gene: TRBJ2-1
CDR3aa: CATSDTGTALGEQFF
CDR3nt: TGTGCCACCAGTGACACCGGGACTGCTCTTGGTGAGCAGTTCTTC

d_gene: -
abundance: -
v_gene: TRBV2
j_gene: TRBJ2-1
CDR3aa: CASSGGKGGYYYNEQFF
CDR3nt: TGTGCCAGCAGTGGAGGGAAGGGTGGGTACTACTACAATGAGCAGTTCTTC

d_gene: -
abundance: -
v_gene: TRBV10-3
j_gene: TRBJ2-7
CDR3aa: CAISTGSTYEQYF
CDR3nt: TGTGCCATTTCTACAGGGTCGACCTACGAGCAGTACTTC

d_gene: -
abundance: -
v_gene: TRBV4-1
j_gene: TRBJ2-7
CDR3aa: CASSQGQASSYEQYF
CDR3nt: TGCGCCAGCAGCCAAGGACAGGCGAGCTCCTACGAGCAGTACTTC

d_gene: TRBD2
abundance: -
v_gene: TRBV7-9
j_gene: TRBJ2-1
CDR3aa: CASSHRGTSVRNEQFF
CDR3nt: TGTGCCAGCAGCCACCGGGGGACTAGCGTGAGGAATGAGCAGTTCTTC

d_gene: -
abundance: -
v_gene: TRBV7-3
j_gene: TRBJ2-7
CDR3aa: CASSYPGGEQYF
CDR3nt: TGTGCCAGCAGCTACCCAGGGGGGGAGCAGTACTTC

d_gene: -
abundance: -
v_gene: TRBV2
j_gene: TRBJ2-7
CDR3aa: CASSELKGRAPYEQYF
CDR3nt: TGTGCCAGCAGTGAACTTAAAGGCAGGGCCCCCTACGAGCAGTACTTC

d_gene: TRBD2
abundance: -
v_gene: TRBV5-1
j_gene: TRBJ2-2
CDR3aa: CASSPLGAGVLPGELFF
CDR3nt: TGCGCCAGCAGCCCCCTAGGAGCGGGAGTGCTTCCGGGGGAGCTGTTTTTT

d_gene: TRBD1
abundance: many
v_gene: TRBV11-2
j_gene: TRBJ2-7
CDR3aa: CASSRDRGRYEQYF
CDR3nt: TGTGCCAGCAGCCGGGACAGGGGGCGCTACGAGCAGTACTTC

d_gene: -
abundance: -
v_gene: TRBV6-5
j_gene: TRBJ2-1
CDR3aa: CASRAERSSYNEQFF
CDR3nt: TGTGCCAGCAGGGCCGAGCGGAGCTCCTACAATGAGCAGTTCTTC

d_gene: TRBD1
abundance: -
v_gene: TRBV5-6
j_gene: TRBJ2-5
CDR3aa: CASSKAGTGGRETQYF
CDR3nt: TGTGCCAGCAGTAAGGCCGGGACAGGGGGGAGGGAGACCCAGTACTTC

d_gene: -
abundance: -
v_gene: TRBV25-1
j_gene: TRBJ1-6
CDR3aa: CASSKGGQSPLHF
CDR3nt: TGTGCCAGCAGCAAGGGGGGGCAATCACCCCTCCACTTT